This record concerns one TCR beta chain sequence. Its antigen remains unidentified. Sequence at one end of the junction differs from germline and may be a read error. The CDR3 loop spans 14 amino acids. The germline CDR1 and CDR2 sequences are SGDLS and YYNGEE. The PCR contained 60 Vbeta and 13 Jbeta primers. Per the study methods: A later analysis tallied tens of millions of unique TCR beta chains, 8.5 million to 11 million of them shared. Clones were sequenced by immunoSEQ multiplex PCR, and TCRdb holds only the in-frame ones, with some missing. That table is the source of V, J and clone size, and D and trimming were worked out from the DNA. Across 100,000 to 150,000 clones, the top ten clones capture about 1.6% of the sample. This specimen comes from a study of cytomegalovirus exposure and HLA in healthy donors. Study-wide results and caveats: In a later analysis, at a false discovery rate of 0.05, roughly 16,000 TCR beta sequences matched HLA alleles. Despite most TCR sequences being rare, some public TCRs occurred in many donors. TCR beta sequences reportedly predicted most subjects' HLA-A and HLA-B alleles accurately.

The chain uses TRBV9 and TRBJ1-1; no clear D gene. The specimen was PBMCs. The receptor comes from a woman aged 35 to 49 in good health and CMV-seronegative. The CDR3 bases are TGTGCCAGCAGCTTAACGGAGATGAACACTGAAGCTTTTTTT. The encoded protein is CASSLTEMNTEAFF.